Listed here is a single TCR beta chain. Its cognate antigen is unknown. Libraries were prepared by immunoSEQ multiplex PCR; TCRdb keeps only in-frame clonotypes and omits some of them. The table includes approximately 200,000 clones, roughly nine tenths detected once. These data originate in a study of T cell responses to AZD1222 COVID-19 vaccine. Overall study findings and caveats: Vaccine-associated CD4 TCRs spanned spike, dominant at 160-218 and 743-854. Unmutated variant regions reportedly attract nearly half of all spike-specific TCRs. Most donors were white British, females outnumbered males, and clonal diversity was possibly underestimated.

This TCR came from an adult who received the AZD1222 COVID-19 vaccine. This sample comprised peripheral blood, obtained 28 days after the second AZD1222 dose.

The CDR3 is CASSWGGKETQYF. DNA for the CDR3: TGTGCCAGCAGCTGGGGCGGGAAGGAGACCCAGTACTTC. The chain couples TRBV6-5 to TRBJ2-5; D may be TRBD2 (6 bases). The germline CDR1 and CDR2 sequences are MNHEY and SVGAGI. Trimming took 6 bases from V and 5 from J, leaving 13 bases between them. The CDR3 has 13 residues.